This entry lists 12 T cell receptor beta chains sequenced from one sample in a study of cytomegalovirus exposure and HLA in healthy donors. Sequencing was performed with immunoSEQ multiplex PCR; in TCRdb, only in-frame clones are kept and a portion is missing. The sample lists 150,000 to 200,000 clones, about 90% seen once, with 3% to 3.5% in the top ten. The sample was PBMCs. These receptors all come from a young woman in good health and CMV-seropositive.

CDR3 nucleotides: TGTGCCAGCAGAGTCTCCGGACTAGCGGGGGGCGATACGCAGTATTTT. Protein sequence: CASRVSGLAGGDTQYF. The chain has TRBV2 and TRBJ2-3, with TRBD2 identical over 14 bases. The CDR3 totals 16 residues. CDR1 and CDR2 (germline): SNHLY, FYNNEI. V lost 6 bases, J lost 6 bases, and 8 bases stayed unmatched.

This sequence joins TRBV28 and TRBJ2-7, with 11 positions matching TRBD2. The CDR3 is made up of 15 amino acids. V lost 5 bases and J lost 1; bases outside the gene matches: 4. The germline V gene has CDR1 MDHEN and CDR2 SYDVKM. The CDR3 DNA reads as TGTGCCAGCAGTGGGGGACTAGCGGATTCCTACGAGCAGTACTTC. Translated: CASSGGLADSYEQYF.

Only one count was recorded for this clone. The J gene is TRBJ2-1, the V gene TRBV5-1, with TRBD1 matching 11 bases. V lost 4 bases to trimming and J lost 7 bases; unmatched junction nucleotides: 7. The CDR3 runs 15 residues. CDR1 is SGHRS, CDR2 YFSETQ, per germline. CDR3 bases: TGCGCCAGCAGCGTGGACAGGGGGCGCCGGAATGAGCAGTTCTTC. Encoded protein: CASSVDRGRRNEQFF.

The chain carries TRBV10-3 and TRBJ2-3, with 10 nucleotides matching TRBD1. Germline V gene lookup returns CDR1 ENHRY and CDR2 SYGVKD. Losses at the gene ends were 9 bases for V and 3 bases for J; bases not matched to a gene: 6. The CDR3 runs to 14 residues. The CDR3 DNA sequence: TGTGCCATTAGAGGGGACAGGGGTACAGATACGCAGTATTTT. Its translation is CAIRGDRGTDTQYF.

CDR3 amino acids: CASSSWREGNQETQYF. The DNA for the CDR3 is TGTGCCAGCAGCTCTTGGAGGGAGGGGAACCAAGAGACCCAGTACTTC. The chain is built from TRBV7-2 and TRBJ2-5; the match to TRBD2 covers 7 bases. This CDR3 is 16 amino acids long. Germline V gene lookup returns CDR1 SGHTA and CDR2 FQGNSA. V lost 4 bases, J lost 0 bases, and 8 bases stayed unmatched.

The rearrangement joins TRBV19 to TRBJ1-4, with D possibly matching TRBD1 (5 bases). V was trimmed by 6 bases and J by 6 bases, leaving 17 bases between them. CDR3 length equals 15 residues. Germline V gene data show CDR1 as LNHDA and CDR2 as SQIVND (reference sequence). This CDR3 reads CASRTPGGRYEKLFF. In DNA, the CDR3 is TGTGCCAGTAGGACCCCGGGGGGTCGTTATGAAAAACTGTTTTTT. Supplemented by reference TRBV19 and TRBJ1-4, the full variable domain reads DGGITQSPKYLFRKEGQNVTLSCEQNLNHDAMYWYRQDPGQGLRLIYYSQIVNDFQKGDIAEGYSVSREKKESFPLTVTSAQKNPTAFYLCASRTPGGRYEKLFFGSGTQLSVL.

This rearrangement joins TRBV23-1 to TRBJ2-7, with a weak D call TRBD2 (5 bases). TRBV23-1 is known as an ORF, though its function is uncertain. This CDR3 has 14 amino acids. Trimming took off 4 bases at V and 5 bases at J, with 15 bases between the two ends. The CDR3 spells CASSPWRSGHEQYF. DNA of the CDR3: TGCGCCAGCAGTCCTTGGAGGTCCGGGCACGAGCAGTACTTC.

The V gene is TRBV2, the J gene TRBJ1-1, with D perhaps TRBD1 (5 bases). Per the germline V gene, CDR1 is SNHLY and CDR2 is FYNNEI. The CDR3 has 15 amino acids. V was trimmed by 5 bases and J by 1 base, leaving 14 bases between them. The CDR3 sequence is CASSISPGGNTEAFF. CDR3 coding DNA: TGTGCCAGCAGTATCTCGCCGGGGGGGAACACTGAAGCTTTCTTT.

This chain connects TRBV5-4 to TRBJ2-3; 7 bases map to TRBD2. Trimming cost V 1 base and J 4 bases; bases outside gene matches: 3. This CDR3 contains 14 residues. Germline V CDR1 and CDR2: SGHNT, YYREEE (reference sequence). CDR3 in amino acids: CASSLYRGADTQYF. Written as DNA, the CDR3 is TGTGCCAGCAGCTTGTACCGGGGGGCAGATACGCAGTATTTT.

The genes are TRBV6-5 and TRBJ2-3, with 8 bases lining up with TRBD2. V was pared by 4 bases and J by 2 bases, with 5 bases of the junction left unmatched. The length of the CDR3 is 15 residues. In germline, CDR1 is MNHEY, CDR2 SVGAGI. The chain's CDR3 is CASSSSGFFTDTQYF. In nucleotides, the CDR3 is TGTGCCAGCAGTTCTAGCGGGTTTTTCACAGATACGCAGTATTTT.

The chain recombines TRBV6-5 with TRBJ2-1; 10 nucleotides align to TRBD1. Germline V gene lookup returns CDR1 MNHEY and CDR2 SVGAGI. CDR3 length equals 13 residues. The ends lost 7 bases at V and 7 bases at J; junction bases unmatched: 4. CDR3 coding DNA: TGTGCCAGCACCGAGGACAGGGGGAATGAGCAGTTCTTC. Encoded protein: CASTEDRGNEQFF.

The chain is built from TRBV5-6 and TRBJ2-7; 16 nucleotides line up with TRBD2. Trimming removed 4 bases from V and 0 bases from J; junction bases left unmatched: 4. CDR3 length equals 17 residues. Germline-derived CDR1 and CDR2 are SGHDT and YYEEEE. The CDR3 coding sequence is TGTGCCAGCAGCGAGGGACTAGCGGGAGGGAACTCCTACGAGCAGTACTTC. As protein: CASSEGLAGGNSYEQYF.